Shown below are 13 T cell receptor beta chains from a single sample sequenced in a study of T cell repertoires and HLA-DP antigens. Profiling relied on immunoSEQ multiplex PCR, and the TCRdb table lists in-frame clones only, not all of them. The data contain roughly 73,000 clones, about 82% of them singletons. No antigen has been assigned to these receptors. The sequenced sample consisted of CD4+ T cells from PBMCs. These TCRs come from a man in his fifties or sixties in good health and CMV-seronegative.

The chain uses TRBV19 and TRBJ2-2; 9 nucleotides agree with TRBD1. CDR1 and CDR2 from the germline V gene are LNHDA and SQIVND (reference sequence). This CDR3 spans 14 amino acids. V trimming: 6 bases; J trimming: 7 bases; junction bases outside the gene matches: 6. This chain's CDR3 is CASRRDREIGELFF. In DNA, the CDR3 is TGTGCCAGTAGGAGGGACAGGGAGATCGGGGAGCTGTTTTTT.

This chain links TRBV27 with TRBJ1-6; D call uncertain. The germline V and J ends were trimmed by 3 bases and 7 bases, with 13 bases remaining between them. Germline CDR1 MNHEY, CDR2 SMNVEV (reference sequence). The length of the CDR3 is 15 residues. CDR3 sequence (DNA): TGTGCCAGCAGTTTCCGGATTAGTGGGAATTCACCCCTCCACTTT. Translation: CASSFRISGNSPLHF.

V usage is TRBV9 and J usage is TRBJ1-2, with D possibly TRBD1 on 6 matching bases. This CDR3 has 15 amino acids. V shed 0 bases and J shed 4 bases, with 13 bases lying between them. Looked up from germline, CDR1 is SGDLS and CDR2 is YYNGEE. The CDR3 DNA follows: TGTGCCAGCAGCGTAGAGCCAACAGGGCCCTATGGCTACACCTTC. Translating it yields CASSVEPTGPYGYTF.

This sequence joins TRBV7-2 and TRBJ2-5; the match to TRBD2 covers 9 bases. The CDR3 covers 16 residues. J was trimmed by 0 bases and V by 5 bases; bases with no gene match: 7. The V gene's germline CDR1 is SGHTA and CDR2 FQGNSA. CDR3 protein: CASSPRLADNQETQYF. The CDR3 DNA reads TGTGCCAGCAGCCCGAGACTAGCGGACAACCAAGAGACCCAGTACTTC.

The DNA of the CDR3 is TGTGCCAGTAGTGATCTAGCGGGAGATGGGACCCAGTACTTC. This gives the protein CASSDLAGDGTQYF. The chain employs TRBV19 and TRBJ2-5; 10 nucleotides line up with TRBD2. J gave up 7 bases and V 5 bases, and 7 bases lay outside the gene matches. The CDR3 sequence is 14 residues long. Germline CDR1 LNHDA, CDR2 SQIVND (reference sequence).

The gene calls are TRBV11-2 and TRBJ1-2, with D hard to call. With 2 bases removed from V and 4 bases from J, the gap between germline ends came to 8 bases. The germline V gene has CDR1 SGHAT and CDR2 FQNNGV. CDR3 length equals 13 residues. Here the CDR3 reads CASSLSQSYGYTF. The DNA for the CDR3 is TGTGCCAGCAGCTTATCGCAGAGCTATGGCTACACCTTC.

The chain employs TRBV5-4 and TRBJ2-3; D remains unclear. V shed 2 bases and J shed 5 bases, with 6 bases lying between them. Germline V gene lookup returns CDR1 SGHNT and CDR2 YYREEE (reference sequence). The CDR3 runs 12 residues. The CDR3 DNA is TGTGCCAGCAGCTTTATAAGAGATACGCAGTATTTT. It encodes CASSFIRDTQYF.

This clone appeared a few times. V is TRBV5-1 and J is TRBJ2-1, with 8 bases lining up with TRBD2. V lost 0 bases, J lost 6 bases, and 8 bases stayed unmatched. Germline V gene data show CDR1 as SGHRS and CDR2 as YFSETQ. The CDR3 length is 16 residues. CDR3 DNA sequence: TGCGCCAGCAGCTTGGCCCCTAGCGGGCGGAGCAATGAGCAGTTCTTC. This gives the protein CASSLAPSGRSNEQFF.

This clone has a handful of counts. V and J are TRBV19 and TRBJ2-1, with a tentative D call TRBD1 (6 bases). Germline V gene lookup returns CDR1 LNHDA and CDR2 SQIVND (reference sequence). The CDR3 has 15 residues. With 8 bases removed from V and 3 bases from J, the gap between germline ends came to 17 bases. The CDR3 loop reads CASGGGQGDYNEQFF. The CDR3 coding sequence is TGTGCCAGTGGGGGCGGGCAGGGAGACTACAATGAGCAGTTCTTC.

The chain couples TRBV5-6 to TRBJ1-3; D remains unclear. The germline CDR1 and CDR2 sequences are SGHDT and YYEEEE. V lost 4 bases and J lost 0, with 11 bases in between. This CDR3 comprises 15 residues. CDR3 region: CASSGEHRSGNTIYF. For the CDR3, the DNA is TGTGCCAGCAGCGGGGAGCATCGCTCTGGAAACACCATATATTTT.

The chain recombines TRBV30 with TRBJ1-5; the D is unclear. V was pared by 1 base and J by 3 bases, with 7 bases between. The CDR3 contains 13 residues. CDR1 is GTSNPN, CDR2 SVGIG, per germline (reference sequence). The CDR3 DNA follows: TGTGCCTGGAGTGGGGCAGACAATCAGCCCCAGCATTTT. It encodes CAWSGADNQPQHF. The full variable domain, with the rest looked up from reference TRBV30 and TRBJ1-5, is SQTIHQWPATLVQPVGSPLSLECTVEGTSNPNLYWYRQAAGRGLQLLFYSVGIGQISSEVPQNLSASRPQDRQFILSSKKLLLSDSGFYLCAWSGADNQPQHFGDGTRLSIL.

The V and J genes are TRBV7-2 and TRBJ2-5, with unresolved D. CDR1 is SGHTA, CDR2 FQGNSA, per germline. V was pared by 1 base and J by 2 bases, with 8 bases between. CDR3 length equals 14 residues. The CDR3 coding sequence is TGTGCCAGCAGCTTAGAGTCCAGACAAGAGACCCAGTACTTC. This codes for CASSLESRQETQYF.

CDR3 sequence reads: CASSLGQGEAFF. CDR3 in DNA: TGTGCCAGCAGCTTAGGGCAAGGCGAAGCTTTCTTT. This rearrangement joins TRBV7-9 to TRBJ1-1; D is ambiguous. The germline V and J ends were trimmed by 1 base and 8 bases, with 8 bases remaining between them. The CDR3 totals 12 residues. From germline, CDR1 is SEHNR and CDR2 FQNEAQ (reference sequence).